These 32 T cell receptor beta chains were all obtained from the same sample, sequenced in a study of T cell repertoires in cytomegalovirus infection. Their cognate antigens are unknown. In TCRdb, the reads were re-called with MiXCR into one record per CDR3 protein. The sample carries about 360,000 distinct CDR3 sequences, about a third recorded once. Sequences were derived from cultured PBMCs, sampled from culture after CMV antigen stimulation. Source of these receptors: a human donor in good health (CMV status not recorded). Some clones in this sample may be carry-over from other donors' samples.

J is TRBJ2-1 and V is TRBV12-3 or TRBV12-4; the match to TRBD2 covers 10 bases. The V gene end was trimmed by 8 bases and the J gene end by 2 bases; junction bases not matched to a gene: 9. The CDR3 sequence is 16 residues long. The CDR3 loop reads CASSPFGTSAYNEQFF. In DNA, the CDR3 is TGTGCCAGCTCCCCTTTCGGGACTAGCGCCTACAATGAGCAGTTCTTC.

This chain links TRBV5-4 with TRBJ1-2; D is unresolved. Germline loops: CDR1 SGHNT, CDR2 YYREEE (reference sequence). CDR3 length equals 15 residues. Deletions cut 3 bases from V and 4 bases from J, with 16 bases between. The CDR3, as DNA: TGTGCCAGCAGCTCCTCGGACGGCTTTGCCTATGGCTACACCTTC. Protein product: CASSSSDGFAYGYTF.

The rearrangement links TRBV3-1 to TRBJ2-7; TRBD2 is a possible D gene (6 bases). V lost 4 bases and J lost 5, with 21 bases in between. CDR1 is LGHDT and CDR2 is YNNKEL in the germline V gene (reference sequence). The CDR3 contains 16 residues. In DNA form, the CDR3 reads TGTGCCAGCAGCCTCCTGATGGCGGGAATTGCTCACGAGCAGTACTTC. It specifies CASSLLMAGIAHEQYF.

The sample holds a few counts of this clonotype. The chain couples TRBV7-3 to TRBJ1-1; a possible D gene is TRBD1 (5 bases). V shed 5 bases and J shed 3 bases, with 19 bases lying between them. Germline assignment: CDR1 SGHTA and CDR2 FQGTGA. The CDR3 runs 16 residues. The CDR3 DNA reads TGTGCCAGCAGCCCCCCGGGTTCGGGGCTGTACACTGAAGCTTTCTTT. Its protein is CASSPPGSGLYTEAFF.

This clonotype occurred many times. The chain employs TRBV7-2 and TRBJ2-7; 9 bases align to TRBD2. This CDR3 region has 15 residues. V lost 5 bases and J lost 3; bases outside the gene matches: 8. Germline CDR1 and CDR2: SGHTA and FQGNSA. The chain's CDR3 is CASSPRVSGSYEQYF. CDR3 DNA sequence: TGTGCCAGCAGCCCGAGGGTTAGCGGGAGCTACGAGCAGTACTTC.

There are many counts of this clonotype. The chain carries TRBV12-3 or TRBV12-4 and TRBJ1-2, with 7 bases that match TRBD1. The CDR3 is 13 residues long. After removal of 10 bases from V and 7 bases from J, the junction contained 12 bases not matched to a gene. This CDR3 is CATTGERYSGYTF. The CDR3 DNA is TGTGCCACCACAGGGGAGAGATACTCTGGCTACACCTTC.

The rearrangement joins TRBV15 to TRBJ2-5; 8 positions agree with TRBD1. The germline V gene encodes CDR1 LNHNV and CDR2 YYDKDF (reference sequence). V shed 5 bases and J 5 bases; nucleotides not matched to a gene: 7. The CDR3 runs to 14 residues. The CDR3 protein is CATSFTGGVETQYF. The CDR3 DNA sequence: TGTGCCACCAGCTTCACAGGGGGAGTGGAGACCCAGTACTTC.

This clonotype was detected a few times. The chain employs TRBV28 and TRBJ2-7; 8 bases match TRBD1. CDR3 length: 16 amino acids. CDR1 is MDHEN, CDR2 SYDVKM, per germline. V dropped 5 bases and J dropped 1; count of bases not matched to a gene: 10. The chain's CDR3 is CASSPETGAFSYEQYV. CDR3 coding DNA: TGTGCCAGCAGTCCCGAGACAGGGGCTTTTTCCTACGAGCAGTACGTC.

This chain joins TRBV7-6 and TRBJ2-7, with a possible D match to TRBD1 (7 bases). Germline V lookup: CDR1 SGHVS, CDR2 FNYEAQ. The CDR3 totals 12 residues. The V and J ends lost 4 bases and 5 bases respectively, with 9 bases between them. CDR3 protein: CASSSRGDEQYF. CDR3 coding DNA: TGTGCCAGCAGCTCCAGGGGGGACGAGCAGTACTTC.

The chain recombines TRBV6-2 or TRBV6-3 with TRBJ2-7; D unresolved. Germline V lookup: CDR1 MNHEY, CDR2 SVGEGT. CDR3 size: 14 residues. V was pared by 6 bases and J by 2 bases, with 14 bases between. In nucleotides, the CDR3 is TGTGCCAGCAGCCCCGGAGACCCCACCTACGAGCAGTACGTC. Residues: CASSPGDPTYEQYV.

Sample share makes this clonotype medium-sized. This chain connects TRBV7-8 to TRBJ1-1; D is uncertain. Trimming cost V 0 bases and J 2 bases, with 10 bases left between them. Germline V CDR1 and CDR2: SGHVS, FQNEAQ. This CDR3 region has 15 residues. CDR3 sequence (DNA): TGTGCCAGCAGCTTAGCGTTGCATATAAACACTGAAGCTTTCTTT. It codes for CASSLALHINTEAFF.

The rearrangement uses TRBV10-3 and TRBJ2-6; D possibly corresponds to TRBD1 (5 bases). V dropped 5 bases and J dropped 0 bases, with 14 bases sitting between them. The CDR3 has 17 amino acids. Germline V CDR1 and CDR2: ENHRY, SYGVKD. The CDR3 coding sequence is TGTGCCATCAGTTCGACAGACTCTCCCTCTGGGGCCAACGTCCTGACTTTC. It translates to CAISSTDSPSGANVLTF.

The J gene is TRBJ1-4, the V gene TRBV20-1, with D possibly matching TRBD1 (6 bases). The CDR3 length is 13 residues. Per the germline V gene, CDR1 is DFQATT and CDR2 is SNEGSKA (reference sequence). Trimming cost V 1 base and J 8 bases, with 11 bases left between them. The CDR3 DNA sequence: TGCAGTGCTAGAGTTCCCCAGGGGGAAAAACTGTTTTTT. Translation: CSARVPQGEKLFF.

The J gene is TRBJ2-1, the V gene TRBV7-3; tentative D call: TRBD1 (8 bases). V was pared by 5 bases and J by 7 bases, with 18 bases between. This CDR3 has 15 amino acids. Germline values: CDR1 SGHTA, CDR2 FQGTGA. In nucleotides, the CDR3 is TGTGCCAGCAGCCGCAGCGGGACAGGACGAAATGAGCAGTTCTTC. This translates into CASSRSGTGRNEQFF.

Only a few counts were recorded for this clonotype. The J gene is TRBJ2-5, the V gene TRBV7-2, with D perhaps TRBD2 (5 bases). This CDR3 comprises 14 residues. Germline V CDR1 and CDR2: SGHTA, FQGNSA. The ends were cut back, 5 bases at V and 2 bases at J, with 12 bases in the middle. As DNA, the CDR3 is TGTGCCAGCAGCCCCTCGGGAATTCAAGAGACCCAGTACTTC. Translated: CASSPSGIQETQYF.

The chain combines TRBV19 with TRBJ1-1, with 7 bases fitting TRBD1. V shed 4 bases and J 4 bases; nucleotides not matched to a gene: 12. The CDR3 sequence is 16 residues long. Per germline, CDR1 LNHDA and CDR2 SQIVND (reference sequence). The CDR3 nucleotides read TGTGCCAGTAGTACCCTGACCCAGGGGGGTGGCACTGAAGCTTTCTTT. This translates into CASSTLTQGGGTEAFF.

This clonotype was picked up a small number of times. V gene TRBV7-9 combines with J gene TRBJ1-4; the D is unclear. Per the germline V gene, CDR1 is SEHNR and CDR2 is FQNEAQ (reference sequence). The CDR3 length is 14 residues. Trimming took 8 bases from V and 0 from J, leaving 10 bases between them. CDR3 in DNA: TGTGCCAGCGCGAGGGAGACAACTAATGAAAAACTGTTTTTT. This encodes CASARETTNEKLFF.

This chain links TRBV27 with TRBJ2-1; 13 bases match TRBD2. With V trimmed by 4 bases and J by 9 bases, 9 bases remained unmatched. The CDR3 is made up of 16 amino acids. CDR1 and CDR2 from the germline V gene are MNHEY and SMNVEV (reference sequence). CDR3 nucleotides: TGTGCCAGCAGTTCCCAACTAGCGGGAGGGCTAAGTGAGCAGTTCTTC. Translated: CASSSQLAGGLSEQFF.

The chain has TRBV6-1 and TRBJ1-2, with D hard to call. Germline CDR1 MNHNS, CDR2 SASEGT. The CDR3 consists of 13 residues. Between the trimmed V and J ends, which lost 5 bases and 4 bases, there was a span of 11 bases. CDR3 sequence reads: CASSPGRSYGYTF. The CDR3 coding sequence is TGTGCCAGCAGTCCAGGTCGGTCCTATGGCTACACCTTC.

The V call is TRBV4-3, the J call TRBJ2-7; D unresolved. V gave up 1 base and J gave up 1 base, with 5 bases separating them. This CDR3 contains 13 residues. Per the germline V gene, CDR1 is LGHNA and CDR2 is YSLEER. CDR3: CASSQVPSYEQYV. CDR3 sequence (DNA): TGCGCCAGCAGCCAAGTACCTTCCTACGAGCAGTACGTC.

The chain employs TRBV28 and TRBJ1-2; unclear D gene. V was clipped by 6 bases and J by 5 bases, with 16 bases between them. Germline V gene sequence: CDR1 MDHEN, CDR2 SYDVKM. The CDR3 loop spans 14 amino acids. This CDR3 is CASSPRSQHYGYTF. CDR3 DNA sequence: TGTGCCAGCAGCCCTCGCAGCCAGCATTATGGCTACACCTTC.

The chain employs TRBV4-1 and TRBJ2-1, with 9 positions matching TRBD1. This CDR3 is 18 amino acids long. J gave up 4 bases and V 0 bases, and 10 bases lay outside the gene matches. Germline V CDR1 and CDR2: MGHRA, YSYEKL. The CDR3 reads CASSQEGPDRGFYNEQFF. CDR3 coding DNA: TGCGCCAGCAGCCAAGAGGGACCCGACAGGGGGTTTTACAATGAGCAGTTCTTC.

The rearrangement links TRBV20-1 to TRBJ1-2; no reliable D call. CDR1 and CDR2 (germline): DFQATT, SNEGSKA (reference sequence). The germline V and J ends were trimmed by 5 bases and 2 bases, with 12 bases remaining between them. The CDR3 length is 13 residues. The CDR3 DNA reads TGCAGTGCTCGGGATCCTTCCAACTATGGCTACACCTTC. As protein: CSARDPSNYGYTF.

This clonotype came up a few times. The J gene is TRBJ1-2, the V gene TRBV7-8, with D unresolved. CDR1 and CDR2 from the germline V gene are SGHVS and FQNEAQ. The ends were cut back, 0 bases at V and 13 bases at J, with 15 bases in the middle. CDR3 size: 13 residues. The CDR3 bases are TGTGCCAGCAGCTTAGCGTTGGCGGGTCTAGCCACCTTC. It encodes CASSLALAGLATF.

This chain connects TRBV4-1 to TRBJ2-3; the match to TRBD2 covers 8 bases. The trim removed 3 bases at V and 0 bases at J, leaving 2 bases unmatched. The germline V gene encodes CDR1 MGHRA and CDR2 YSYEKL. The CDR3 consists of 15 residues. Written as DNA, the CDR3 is TGCGCCAGCAGCCAGTCTAGCGGGAGCACAGATACGCAGTATTTT. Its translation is CASSQSSGSTDTQYF.

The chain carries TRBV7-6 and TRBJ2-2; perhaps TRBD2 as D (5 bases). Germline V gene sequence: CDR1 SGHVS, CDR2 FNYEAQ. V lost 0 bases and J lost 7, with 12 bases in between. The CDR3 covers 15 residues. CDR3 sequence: CASSLAPGLLGELFF. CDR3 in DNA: TGTGCCAGCAGCTTAGCCCCTGGACTGCTCGGGGAGCTGTTTTTT. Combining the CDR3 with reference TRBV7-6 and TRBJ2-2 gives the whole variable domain GAGVSQSPRYKVTKRGQDVALRCDPISGHVSLYWYRQALGQGPEFLTYFNYEAQQDKSGLPNDRFSAERPEGSISTLTIQRTEQRDSAMYRCASSLAPGLLGELFFGEGSRLTVL.

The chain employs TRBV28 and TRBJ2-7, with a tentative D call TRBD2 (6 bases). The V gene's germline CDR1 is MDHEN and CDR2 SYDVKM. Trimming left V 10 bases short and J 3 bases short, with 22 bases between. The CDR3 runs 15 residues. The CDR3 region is CATLEPGLQHYEQYF. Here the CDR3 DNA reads TGTGCCACCTTGGAACCGGGACTCCAACACTACGAGCAGTACTTC.

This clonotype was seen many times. CDR3 DNA sequence: TGTGCCAGCAGCTTAATGGCGACGGTGTACAATGAGCAGTTCTTC. Protein sequence: CASSLMATVYNEQFF. The V gene is TRBV7-8, the J gene TRBJ2-1; D ambiguous. V lost 2 bases and J lost 4, with 12 bases in between. This CDR3 contains 15 residues. Per the germline V gene, CDR1 is SGHVS and CDR2 is FQNEAQ.

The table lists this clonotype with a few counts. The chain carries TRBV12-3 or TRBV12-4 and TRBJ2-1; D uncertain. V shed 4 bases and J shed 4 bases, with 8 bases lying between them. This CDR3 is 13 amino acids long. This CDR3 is CASSSTQYNEQFF. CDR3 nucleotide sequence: TGTGCCAGCAGTTCCACCCAATACAATGAGCAGTTCTTC.

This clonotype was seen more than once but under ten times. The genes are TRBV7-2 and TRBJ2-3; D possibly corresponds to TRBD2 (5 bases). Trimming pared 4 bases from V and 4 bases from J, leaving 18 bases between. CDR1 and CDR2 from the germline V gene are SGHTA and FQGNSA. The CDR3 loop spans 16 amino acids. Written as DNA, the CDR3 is TGTGCCAGCAGCTCCCGAAGCGGAGTGGCGGCAGATACGCAGTATTTT. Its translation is CASSSRSGVAADTQYF. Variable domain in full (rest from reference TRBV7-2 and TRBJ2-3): GAGVSQSPSNKVTEKGKDVELRCDPISGHTALYWYRQSLGQGLEFLIYFQGNSAPDKSGLPSDRFSAERTGGSVSTLTIQRTQQEDSAVYLCASSSRSGVAADTQYFGPGTRLTVL.

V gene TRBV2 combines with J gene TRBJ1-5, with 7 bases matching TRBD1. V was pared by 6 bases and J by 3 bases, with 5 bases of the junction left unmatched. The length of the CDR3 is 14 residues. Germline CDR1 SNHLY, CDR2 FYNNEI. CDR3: CASRGDSHNQPQHF. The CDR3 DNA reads TGTGCCAGCAGGGGGGACAGCCACAATCAGCCCCAGCATTTT.

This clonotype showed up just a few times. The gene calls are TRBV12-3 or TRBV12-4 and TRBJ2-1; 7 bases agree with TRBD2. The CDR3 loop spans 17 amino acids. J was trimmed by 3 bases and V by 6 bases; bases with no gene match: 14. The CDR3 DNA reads TGTGCCAGCAGCCCAAGAGCTGGGCTAGCGGACTACAATGAGCAGTTCTTC. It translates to CASSPRAGLADYNEQFF.